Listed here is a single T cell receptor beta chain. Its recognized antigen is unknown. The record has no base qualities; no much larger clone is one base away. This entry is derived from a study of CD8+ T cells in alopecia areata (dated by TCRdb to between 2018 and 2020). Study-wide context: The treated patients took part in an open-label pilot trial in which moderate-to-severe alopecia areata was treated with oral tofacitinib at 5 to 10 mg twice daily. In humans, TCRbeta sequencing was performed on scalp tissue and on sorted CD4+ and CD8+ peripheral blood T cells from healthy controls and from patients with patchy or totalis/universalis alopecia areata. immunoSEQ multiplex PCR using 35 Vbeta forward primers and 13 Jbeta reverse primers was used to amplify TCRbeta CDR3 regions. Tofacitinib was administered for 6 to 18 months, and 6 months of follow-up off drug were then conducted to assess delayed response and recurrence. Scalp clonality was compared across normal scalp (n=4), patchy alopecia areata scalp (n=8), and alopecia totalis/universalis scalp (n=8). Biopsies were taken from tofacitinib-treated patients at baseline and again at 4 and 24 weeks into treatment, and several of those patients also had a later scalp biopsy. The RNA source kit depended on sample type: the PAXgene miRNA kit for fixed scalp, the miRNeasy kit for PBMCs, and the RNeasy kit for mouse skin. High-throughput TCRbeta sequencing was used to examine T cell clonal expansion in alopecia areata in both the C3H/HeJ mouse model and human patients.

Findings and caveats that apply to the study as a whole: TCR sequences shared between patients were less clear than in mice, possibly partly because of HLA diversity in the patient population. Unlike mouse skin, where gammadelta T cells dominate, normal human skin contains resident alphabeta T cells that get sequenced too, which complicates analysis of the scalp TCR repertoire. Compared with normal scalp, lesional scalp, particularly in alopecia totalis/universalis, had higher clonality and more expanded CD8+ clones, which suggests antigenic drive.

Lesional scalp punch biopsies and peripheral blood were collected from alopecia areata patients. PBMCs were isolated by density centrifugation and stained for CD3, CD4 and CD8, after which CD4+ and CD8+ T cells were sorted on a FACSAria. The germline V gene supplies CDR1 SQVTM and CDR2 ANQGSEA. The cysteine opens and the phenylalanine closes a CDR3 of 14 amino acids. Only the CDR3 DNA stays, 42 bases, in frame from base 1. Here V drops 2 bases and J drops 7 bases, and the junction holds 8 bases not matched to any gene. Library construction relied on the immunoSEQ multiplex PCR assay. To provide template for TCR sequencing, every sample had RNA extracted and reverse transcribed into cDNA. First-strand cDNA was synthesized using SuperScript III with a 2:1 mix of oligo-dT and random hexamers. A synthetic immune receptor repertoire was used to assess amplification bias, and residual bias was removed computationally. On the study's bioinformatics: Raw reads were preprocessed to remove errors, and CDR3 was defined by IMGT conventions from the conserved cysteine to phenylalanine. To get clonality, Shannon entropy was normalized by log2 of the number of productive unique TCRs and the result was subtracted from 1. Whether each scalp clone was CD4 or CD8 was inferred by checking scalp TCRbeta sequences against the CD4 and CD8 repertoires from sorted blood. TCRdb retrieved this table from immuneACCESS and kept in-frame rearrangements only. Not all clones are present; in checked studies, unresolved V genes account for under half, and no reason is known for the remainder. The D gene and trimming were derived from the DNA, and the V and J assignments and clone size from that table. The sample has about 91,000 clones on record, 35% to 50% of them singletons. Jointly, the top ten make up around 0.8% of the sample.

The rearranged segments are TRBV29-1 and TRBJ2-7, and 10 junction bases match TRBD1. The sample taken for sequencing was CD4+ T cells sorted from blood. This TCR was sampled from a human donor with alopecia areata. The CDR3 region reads CSVERGQGSGEQYF. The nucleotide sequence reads TGCAGCGTTGAACGGGGACAGGGGTCTGGGGAGCAGTACTTC.